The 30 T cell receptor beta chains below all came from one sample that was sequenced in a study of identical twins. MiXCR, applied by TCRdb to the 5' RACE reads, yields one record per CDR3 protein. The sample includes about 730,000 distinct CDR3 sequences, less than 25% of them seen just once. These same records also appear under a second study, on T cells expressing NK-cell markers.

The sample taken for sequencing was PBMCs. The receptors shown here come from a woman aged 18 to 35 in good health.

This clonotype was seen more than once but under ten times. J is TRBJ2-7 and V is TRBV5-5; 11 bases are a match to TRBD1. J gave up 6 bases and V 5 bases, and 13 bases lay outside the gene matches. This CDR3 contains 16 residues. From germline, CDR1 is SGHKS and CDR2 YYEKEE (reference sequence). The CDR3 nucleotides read TGTGCCAGCAGTCGGGAATTGAGGACAGGGGGCTCCGAGCAGTACTTC. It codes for CASSRELRTGGSEQYF.

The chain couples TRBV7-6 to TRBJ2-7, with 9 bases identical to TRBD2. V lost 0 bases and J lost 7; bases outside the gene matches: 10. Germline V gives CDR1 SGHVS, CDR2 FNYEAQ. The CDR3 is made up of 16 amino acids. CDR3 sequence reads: CASSLARQRGENEQYF. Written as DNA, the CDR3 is TGTGCCAGCAGCTTAGCGCGGCAGCGGGGGGAAAATGAGCAGTACTTC.

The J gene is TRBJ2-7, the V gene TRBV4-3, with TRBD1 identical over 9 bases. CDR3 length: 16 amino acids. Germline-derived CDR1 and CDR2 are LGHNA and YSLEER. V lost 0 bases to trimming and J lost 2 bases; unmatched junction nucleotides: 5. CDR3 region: CASSQEWTGDPYEQYF. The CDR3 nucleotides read TGCGCCAGCAGCCAAGAATGGACAGGGGATCCCTACGAGCAGTACTTC.

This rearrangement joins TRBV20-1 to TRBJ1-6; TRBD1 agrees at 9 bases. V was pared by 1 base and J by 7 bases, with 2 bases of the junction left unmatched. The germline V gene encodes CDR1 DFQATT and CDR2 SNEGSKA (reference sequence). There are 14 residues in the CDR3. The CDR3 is CSARGGQGNSPLHF. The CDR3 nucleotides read TGCAGTGCTAGAGGGGGACAGGGCAATTCACCCCTCCACTTT.

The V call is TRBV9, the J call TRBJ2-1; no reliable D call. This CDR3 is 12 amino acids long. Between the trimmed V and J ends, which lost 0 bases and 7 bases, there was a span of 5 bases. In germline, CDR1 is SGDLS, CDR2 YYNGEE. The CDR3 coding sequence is TGTGCCAGCAGCGTAGTACCGAATGAGCAGTTCTTC. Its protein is CASSVVPNEQFF.

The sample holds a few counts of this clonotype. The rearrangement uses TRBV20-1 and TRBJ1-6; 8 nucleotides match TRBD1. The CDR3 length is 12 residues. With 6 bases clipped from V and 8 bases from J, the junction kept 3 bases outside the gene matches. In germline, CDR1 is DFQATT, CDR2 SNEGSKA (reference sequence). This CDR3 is CSAGTGYSPLHF. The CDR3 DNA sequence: TGCAGTGCCGGGACAGGATATTCACCCCTCCACTTT.

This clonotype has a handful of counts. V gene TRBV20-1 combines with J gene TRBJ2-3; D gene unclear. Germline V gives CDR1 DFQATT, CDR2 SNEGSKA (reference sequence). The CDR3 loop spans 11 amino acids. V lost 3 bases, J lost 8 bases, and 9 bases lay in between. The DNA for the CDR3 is TGCAGTGCTAGTCTGTTGGCTACGCAGTATTTT. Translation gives CSASLLATQYF.

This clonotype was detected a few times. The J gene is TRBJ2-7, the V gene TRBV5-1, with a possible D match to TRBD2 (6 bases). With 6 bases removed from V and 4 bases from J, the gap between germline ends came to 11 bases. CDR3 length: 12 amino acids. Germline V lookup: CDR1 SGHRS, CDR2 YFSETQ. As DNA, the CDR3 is TGCGCCAGCACGGGAGCTTATTACGAGCAGTACTTC. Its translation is CASTGAYYEQYF.

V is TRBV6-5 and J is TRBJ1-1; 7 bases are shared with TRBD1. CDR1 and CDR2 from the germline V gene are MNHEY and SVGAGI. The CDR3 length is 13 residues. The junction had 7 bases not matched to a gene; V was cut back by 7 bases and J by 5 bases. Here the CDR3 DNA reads TGTGCCAGCATTTTGACAGGGAGGACTGAAGCTTTCTTT. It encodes CASILTGRTEAFF.

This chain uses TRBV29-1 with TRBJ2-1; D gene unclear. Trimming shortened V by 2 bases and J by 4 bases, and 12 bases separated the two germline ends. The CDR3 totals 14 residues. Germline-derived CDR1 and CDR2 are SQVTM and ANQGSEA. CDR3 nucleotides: TGCAGCGTTGAACTCAGAGAGCCTTACAATGAGCAGTTCTTC. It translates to CSVELREPYNEQFF.

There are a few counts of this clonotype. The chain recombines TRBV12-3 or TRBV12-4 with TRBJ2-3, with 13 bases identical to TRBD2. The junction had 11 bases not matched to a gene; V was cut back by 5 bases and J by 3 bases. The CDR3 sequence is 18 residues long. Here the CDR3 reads CASSPRATSGGATDTQYF. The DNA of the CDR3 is TGTGCCAGCAGTCCCCGGGCAACTAGCGGGGGGGCGACAGATACGCAGTATTTT.

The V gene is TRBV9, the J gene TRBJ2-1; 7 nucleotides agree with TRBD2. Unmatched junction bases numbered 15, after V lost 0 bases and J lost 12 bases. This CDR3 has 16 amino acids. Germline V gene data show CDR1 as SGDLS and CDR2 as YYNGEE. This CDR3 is CASSVARAGEGFGQFF. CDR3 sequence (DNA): TGTGCCAGCAGCGTAGCTAGGGCGGGAGAGGGGTTTGGGCAGTTCTTC.

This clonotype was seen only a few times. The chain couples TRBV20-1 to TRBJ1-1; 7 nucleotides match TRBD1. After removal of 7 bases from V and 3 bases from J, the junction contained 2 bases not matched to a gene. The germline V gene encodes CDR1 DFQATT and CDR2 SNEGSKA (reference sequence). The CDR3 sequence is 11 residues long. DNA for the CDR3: TGCAGTGTTCAGGGGGACACTGAAGCTTTCTTT. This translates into CSVQGDTEAFF.

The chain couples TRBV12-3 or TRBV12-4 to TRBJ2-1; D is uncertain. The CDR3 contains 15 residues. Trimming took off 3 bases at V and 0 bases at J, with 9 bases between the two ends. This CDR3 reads CASSFRLSSYNEQFF. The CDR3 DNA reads TGTGCCAGCAGTTTCCGGCTGAGCTCCTACAATGAGCAGTTCTTC.

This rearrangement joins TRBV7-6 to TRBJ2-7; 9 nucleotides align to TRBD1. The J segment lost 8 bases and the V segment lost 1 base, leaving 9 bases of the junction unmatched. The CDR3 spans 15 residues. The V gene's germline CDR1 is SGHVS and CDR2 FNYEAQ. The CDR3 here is CASSLVVAQGAKQYF. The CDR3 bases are TGTGCCAGCAGCTTAGTGGTTGCACAGGGGGCGAAGCAGTACTTC.

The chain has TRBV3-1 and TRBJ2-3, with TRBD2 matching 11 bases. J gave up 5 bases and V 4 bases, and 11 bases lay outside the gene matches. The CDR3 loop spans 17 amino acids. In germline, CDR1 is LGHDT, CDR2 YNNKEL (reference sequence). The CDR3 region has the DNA TGTGCCAGCAGCCCCGGGGTACTAGCGGGGGCCAGAGATACGCAGTATTTT. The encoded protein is CASSPGVLAGARDTQYF.

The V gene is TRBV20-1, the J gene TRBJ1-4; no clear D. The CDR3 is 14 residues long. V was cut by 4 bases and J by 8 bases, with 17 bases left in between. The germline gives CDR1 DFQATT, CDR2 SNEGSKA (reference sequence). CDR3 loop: CSATPSGNLEKLFF. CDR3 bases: TGCAGTGCTACGCCATCGGGGAACTTAGAAAAACTGTTTTTT.

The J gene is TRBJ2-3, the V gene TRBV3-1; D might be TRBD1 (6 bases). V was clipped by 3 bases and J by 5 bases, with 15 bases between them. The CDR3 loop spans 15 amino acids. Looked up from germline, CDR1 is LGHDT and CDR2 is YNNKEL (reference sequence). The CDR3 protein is CASSQTGANLDTQYF. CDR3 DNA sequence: TGTGCCAGCAGCCAGACAGGTGCTAACTTAGATACGCAGTATTTT.

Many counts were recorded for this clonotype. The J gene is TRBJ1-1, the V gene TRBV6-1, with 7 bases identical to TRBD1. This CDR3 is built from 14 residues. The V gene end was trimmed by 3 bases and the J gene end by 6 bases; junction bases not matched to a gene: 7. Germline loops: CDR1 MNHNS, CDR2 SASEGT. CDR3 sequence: CASSDQGVTPEAFF. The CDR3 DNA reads TGTGCCAGCAGTGACCAGGGGGTTACGCCTGAAGCTTTCTTT.

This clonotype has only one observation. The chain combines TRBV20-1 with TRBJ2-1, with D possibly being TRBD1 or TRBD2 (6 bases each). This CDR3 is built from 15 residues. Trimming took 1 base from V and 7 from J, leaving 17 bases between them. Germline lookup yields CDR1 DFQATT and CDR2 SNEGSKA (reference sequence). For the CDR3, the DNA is TGCAGTGCTAGAGGCCGACAGGAGGGAAGGAATGAGCAGTTCTTC. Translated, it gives CSARGRQEGRNEQFF.

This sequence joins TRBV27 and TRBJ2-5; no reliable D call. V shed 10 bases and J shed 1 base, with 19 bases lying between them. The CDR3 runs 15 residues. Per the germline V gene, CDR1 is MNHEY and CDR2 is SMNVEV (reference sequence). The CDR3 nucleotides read TGTGCCACAAAAATCGTCGGGCGCGTCCAAGAGACCCAGTACTTC. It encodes CATKIVGRVQETQYF.

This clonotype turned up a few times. The chain's CDR3 is CASMRGGTYEQYF. CDR3 DNA: TGTGCCAGCATGAGGGGGGGGACCTACGAGCAGTACTTC. The chain couples TRBV25-1 to TRBJ2-7; D might be TRBD2 (7 bases). From germline, CDR1 is MGHDK and CDR2 SYGVNS. V lost 7 bases and J 2 bases, leaving 12 bases between the germline ends. CDR3 size: 13 residues.

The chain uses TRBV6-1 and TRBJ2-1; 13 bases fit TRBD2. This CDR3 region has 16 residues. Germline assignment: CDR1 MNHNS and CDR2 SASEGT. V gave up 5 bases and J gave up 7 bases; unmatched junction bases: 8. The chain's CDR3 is CASSRQTSGRFNEQFF. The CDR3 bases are TGTGCCAGCAGTCGGCAGACTAGCGGGAGGTTTAATGAGCAGTTCTTC.

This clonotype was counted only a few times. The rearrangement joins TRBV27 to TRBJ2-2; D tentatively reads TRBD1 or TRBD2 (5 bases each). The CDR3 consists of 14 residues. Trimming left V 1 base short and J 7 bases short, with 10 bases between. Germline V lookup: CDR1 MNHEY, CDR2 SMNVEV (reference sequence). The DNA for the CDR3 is TGTGCCAGCAGTTTATTGGGGGAGAGCGGGGAGCTGTTTTTT. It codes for CASSLLGESGELFF.

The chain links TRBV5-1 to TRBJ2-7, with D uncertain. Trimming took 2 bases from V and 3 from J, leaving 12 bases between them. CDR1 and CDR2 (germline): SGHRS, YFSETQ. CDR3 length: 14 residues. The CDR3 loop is CASSFVGQGYEQYF. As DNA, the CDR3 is TGCGCCAGCAGCTTCGTGGGCCAAGGCTACGAGCAGTACTTC.

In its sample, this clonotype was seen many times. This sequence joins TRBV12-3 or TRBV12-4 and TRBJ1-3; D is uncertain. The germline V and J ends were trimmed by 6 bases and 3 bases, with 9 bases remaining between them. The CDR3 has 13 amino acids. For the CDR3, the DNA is TGTGCCAGCAGGCTCGGAGTTGGAAACACCATATATTTT. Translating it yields CASRLGVGNTIYF.

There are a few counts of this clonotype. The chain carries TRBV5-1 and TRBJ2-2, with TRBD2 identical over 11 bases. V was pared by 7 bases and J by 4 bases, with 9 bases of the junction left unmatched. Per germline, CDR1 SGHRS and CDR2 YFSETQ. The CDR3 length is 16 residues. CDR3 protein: CASRLAGIRGTGELFF. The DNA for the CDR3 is TGCGCCAGCCGACTAGCGGGAATTCGAGGCACCGGGGAGCTGTTTTTT. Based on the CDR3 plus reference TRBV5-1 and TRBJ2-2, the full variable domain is KAGVTQTPRYLIKTRGQQVTLSCSPISGHRSVSWYQQTPGQGLQFLFEYFSETQRNKGNFPGRFSGRQFSNSRSEMNVSTLELGDSALYLCASRLAGIRGTGELFFGEGSRLTVL.

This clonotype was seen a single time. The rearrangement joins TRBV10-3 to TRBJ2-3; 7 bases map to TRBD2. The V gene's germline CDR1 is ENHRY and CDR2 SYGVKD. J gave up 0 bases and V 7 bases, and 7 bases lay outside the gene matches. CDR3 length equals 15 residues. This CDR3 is CAIKLTSKSTDTQYF. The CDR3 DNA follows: TGTGCCATCAAATTGACTAGCAAAAGCACAGATACGCAGTATTTT.

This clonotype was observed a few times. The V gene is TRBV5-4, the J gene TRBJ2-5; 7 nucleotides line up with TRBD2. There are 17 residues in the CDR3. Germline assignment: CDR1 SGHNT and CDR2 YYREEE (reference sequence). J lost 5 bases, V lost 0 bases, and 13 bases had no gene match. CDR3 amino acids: CASSLAPLAAGSETQYF. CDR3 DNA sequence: TGTGCCAGCAGCTTGGCCCCGCTAGCGGCGGGGTCGGAGACCCAGTACTTC.

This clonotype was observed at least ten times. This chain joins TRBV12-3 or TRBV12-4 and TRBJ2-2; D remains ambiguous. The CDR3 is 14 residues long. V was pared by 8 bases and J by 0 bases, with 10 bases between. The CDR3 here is CASRFSPNTGELFF. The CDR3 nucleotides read TGTGCCAGCCGGTTCTCCCCGAACACCGGGGAGCTGTTTTTT.